This T cell receptor beta chain was recorded in a study of T-cell reconstitution after alpha-beta-depleted transplantation in children. It was with unique molecular identifiers that the TCRbeta library was prepared. TCRdb independently ran MiXCR on the PCR reads; one entry per CDR3 protein. In the table there are almost 500,000 distinct CDR3 sequences, about 11% of which are singletons. This clonotype was counted only a few times. Antigen: not known. Study-wide results and caveats: Roughly two months post-transplant, alpha-beta T cells reportedly originated from several hundred graft clones that had expanded. Counts and diversity of T cells one year after transplant came mostly from newly produced T cells. The high TCRbeta diversity at day 60 in some patients came from surviving recipient T cells and thymic progenitors.

The starting material was PBMCs, obtained before TCRalphabeta/CD19-depleted stem cell transplant. This clonotype was obtained from a child aged 2-15 years with inherited bone marrow failure, due to receive a stem cell transplant.

The chain's CDR3 is CASSQQGSQETQYF. The CDR3 DNA follows: TGCGCCAGCAGCCAACAGGGAAGCCAAGAGACCCAGTACTTC. This chain uses TRBV5-1 with TRBJ2-5, with D possibly matching TRBD1 (6 bases). CDR1 is SGHRS and CDR2 is YFSETQ in the germline V gene. The germline V and J ends were trimmed by 4 bases and 1 base, with 11 bases remaining between them. The CDR3 totals 14 residues.